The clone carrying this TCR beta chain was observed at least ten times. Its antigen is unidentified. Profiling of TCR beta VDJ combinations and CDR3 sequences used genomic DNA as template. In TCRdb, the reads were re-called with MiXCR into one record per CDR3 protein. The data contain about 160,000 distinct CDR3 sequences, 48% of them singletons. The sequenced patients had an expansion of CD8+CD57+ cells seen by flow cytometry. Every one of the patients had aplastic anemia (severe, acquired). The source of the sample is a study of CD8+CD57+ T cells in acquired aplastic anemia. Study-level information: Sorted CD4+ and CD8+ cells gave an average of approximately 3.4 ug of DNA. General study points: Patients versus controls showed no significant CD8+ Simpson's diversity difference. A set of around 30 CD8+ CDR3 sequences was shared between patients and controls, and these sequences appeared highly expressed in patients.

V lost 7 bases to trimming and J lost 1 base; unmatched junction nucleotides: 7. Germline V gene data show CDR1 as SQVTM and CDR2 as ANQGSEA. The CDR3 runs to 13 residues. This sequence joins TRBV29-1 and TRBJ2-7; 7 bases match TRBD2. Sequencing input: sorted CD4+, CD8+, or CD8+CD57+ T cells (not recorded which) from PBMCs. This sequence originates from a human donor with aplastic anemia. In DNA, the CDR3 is TGCAGCGCCGTTACGGGAGGTTCCTACGAGCAGTACTTC. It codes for CSAVTGGSYEQYF.